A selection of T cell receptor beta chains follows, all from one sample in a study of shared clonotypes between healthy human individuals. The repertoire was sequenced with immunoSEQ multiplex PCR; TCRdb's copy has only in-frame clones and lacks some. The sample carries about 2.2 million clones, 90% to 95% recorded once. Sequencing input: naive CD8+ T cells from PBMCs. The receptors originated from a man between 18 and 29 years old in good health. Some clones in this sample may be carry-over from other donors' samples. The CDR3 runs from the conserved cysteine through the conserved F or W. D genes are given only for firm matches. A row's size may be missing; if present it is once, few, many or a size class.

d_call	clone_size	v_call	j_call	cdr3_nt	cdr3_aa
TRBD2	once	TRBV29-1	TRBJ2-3	TGCAGCGTCCAAGGGACTAGCGGGAGCACAGATACGCAGTATTTT	CSVQGTSGSTDTQYF
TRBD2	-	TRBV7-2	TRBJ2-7	TGTGCCAGCAGCCTTATTCTCGGCGGGGGCTACGAGCAGTACTTC	CASSLILGGGYEQYF
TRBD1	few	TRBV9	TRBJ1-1	TGTGCCAGCAGCGGACGGACAGGGAGGACTGAAGCTTTCTTT	CASSGRTGRTEAFF
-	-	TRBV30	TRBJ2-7	TGTGCCTGGAGTGTAACGGGGTCCTACGAGCAGTACTTC	CAWSVTGSYEQYF
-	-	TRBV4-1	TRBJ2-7	TGCGCCAGCAGCCAAAAGCCCTTAGGGAGAGGCTCCTACGAGCAGTACTTC	CASSQKPLGRGSYEQYF
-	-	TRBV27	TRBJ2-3	TGTGCCAGCAGTCTATTTCCCCCGCGCACAGATACGCAGTATTTT	CASSLFPPRTDTQYF
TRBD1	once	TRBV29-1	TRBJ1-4	TGCAGCGCTTCTGCAGCCGGGACAGGAAAAGAAAAACTGTTTTTT	CSASAAGTGKEKLFF
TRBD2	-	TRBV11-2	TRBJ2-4	TGTGCCAGCAGCTCCGTAGCGGGAGGGCCATACATTCAGTACTTC	CASSSVAGGPYIQYF
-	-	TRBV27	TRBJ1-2	TGTGCCAGCAGTTTAGGAGGGTGGTATGGCTACACCTTC	CASSLGGWYGYTF
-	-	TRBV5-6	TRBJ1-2	TGTGCCAGCAGCTGGGGGGCCAGGGGTGGCTATGGCTACACCTTC	CASSWGARGGYGYTF
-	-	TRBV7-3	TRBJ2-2	TGTGCCAGCAGCCCCTCGGGGTCCACCGGGGAGCTGTTTTTT	CASSPSGSTGELFF
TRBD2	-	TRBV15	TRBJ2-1	TGTGCCACCCTCCCCGGAGCGGGACGGGGAGATGAGCAGTTCTTC	CATLPGAGRGDEQFF
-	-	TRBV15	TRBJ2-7	TGTGCCACCAGCAGAGATCGCGGGGCCCGCAACGAGCAGTACTTC	CATSRDRGARNEQYF
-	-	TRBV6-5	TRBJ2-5	TGTGCCAGCACGCTGTACGAAGGGGGAGAAGAGACCCAGTACTTC	CASTLYEGGEETQYF
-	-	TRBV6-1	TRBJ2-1	TGTGCCAGCAGTGATCTGGACAGAGACAATGAGCAGTTCTTC	CASSDLDRDNEQFF
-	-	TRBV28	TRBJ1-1	TGTGCCAGCGGAAAACTAGGGAGTTTGAACACTGAAGCTTTCTTT	CASGKLGSLNTEAFF
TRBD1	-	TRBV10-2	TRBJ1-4	TGCGCCAGCAATACCGGGACAGCAACTAATGAAAAACTGTTTTTT	CASNTGTATNEKLFF
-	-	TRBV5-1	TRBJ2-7	TGCGCCAGCAGCTTGGGGGCTGGGTCCTACGAGCAGTACTTC	CASSLGAGSYEQYF
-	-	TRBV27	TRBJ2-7	TGTGCCAGCAGTTTAGGAGGGGCGACCTACGAGCAGTACTTC	CASSLGGATYEQYF
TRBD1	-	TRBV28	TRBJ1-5	TGTGCCAGCAGTTTTGTAGTTGGGACAGACCTCAATCAGCCCCAGCATTTT	CASSFVVGTDLNQPQHF
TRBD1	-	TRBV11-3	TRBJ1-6	TGTGCCAGTAAAACTCGGGACAGCCTAGGGGATTGGCATTCACCCCTCCACTTT	CASKTRDSLGDWHSPLHF
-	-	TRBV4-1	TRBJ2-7	TGCGCCAGCAGCCCCGGGGGTTGGGAAGGGTACGAGCAGTACTTC	CASSPGGWEGYEQYF
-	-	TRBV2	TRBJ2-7	TGTGCCAGCCGGAGTAACCACGAGCAGTACTTC	CASRSNHEQYF
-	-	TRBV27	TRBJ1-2	TGTGCCAGCAGTCTCGGACGGAGCTATGGCTACACCTTC	CASSLGRSYGYTF
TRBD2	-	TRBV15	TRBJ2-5	TGTGCCACCAGCAGGAGACTAGCGGATCAAGAGACCCAGTACTTC	CATSRRLADQETQYF
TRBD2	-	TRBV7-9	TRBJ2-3	TGTGCCAGCAGCTTAGTCATCCAGCGGGAGGGTTTTCGCACAGATACGCAGTATTTT	CASSLVIQREGFRTDTQYF
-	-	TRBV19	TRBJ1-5	TGTGCCAGTAGTATGGCTTCAGCCTATCTAAATCAGCCCCAGCATTTT	CASSMASAYLNQPQHF
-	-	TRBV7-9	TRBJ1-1	TGTGCCAGCAGCGTAATAGGGGGAGAGCACACTGAAGCTTTCTTT	CASSVIGGEHTEAFF
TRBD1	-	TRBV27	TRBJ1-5	TGTGCCAGCAGTTTATCCCCGACAGGGTCTCAGCCCCAGCATTTT	CASSLSPTGSQPQHF
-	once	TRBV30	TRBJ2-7	TGTGCCTGGAGTTCCATCACCTACGAGCAGTACTTC	CAWSSITYEQYF
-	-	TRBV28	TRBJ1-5	TGTGCCAGCAGCCCACTTACGAAGTCGGTCTCCCAGCATTTT	CASSPLTKSVSQHF
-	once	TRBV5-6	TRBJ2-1	TGTGCCAGCAGCCCGTGGAGGGGGGCGTACAATGAGCAGTTCTTC	CASSPWRGAYNEQFF
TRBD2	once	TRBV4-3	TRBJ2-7	TGCGCCAGCAGCCAAGGAGTAGCGGGAGCCCACGAGCAGTACTTC	CASSQGVAGAHEQYF
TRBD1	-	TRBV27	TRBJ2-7	TGTGCCAGCAGTCCCCGGACAGGGAACGAGCAGTACTTC	CASSPRTGNEQYF
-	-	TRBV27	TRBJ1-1	TGTGCCAGCATCGGGCGGGCGAGATTGAACACTGAAGCTTTCTTT	CASIGRARLNTEAFF